The present T cell receptor beta chain was sequenced within a study of T cells after yellow fever vaccination. The wider study: It was SMART-Seq v4 Ultra Low Input that prepared the fractions with low cell numbers. Findings and caveats of the study: Most primary-vaccination clones recurred post-booster (just under 98% CD4, around 86% CD8). Among all clonotypes, a small share was observed in both CD4 and CD8 compartments. Peaking faster, on day 5 versus 15, the secondary response was nonetheless weaker.

This clonotype was seen a handful of times. As yet, its antigen is unknown. V was shortened by 5 bases and J by 2 bases, with 7 bases between the two germline ends. The CDR3 loop spans 14 amino acids. CDR1 SGHTA and CDR2 FQGTGA come from the germline V gene. TCRdb processed the 5' RACE reads anew with MiXCR; each CDR3 protein has one entry. The repertoire consists of 150,000 or so distinct CDR3 sequences, with approximately 6.6% occurring once and the leading ten covering under 0.7%. The rearrangement joins TRBV7-3 to TRBJ2-6, with no clear D. The sample in question was CD4+ T cells sorted from PBMCs, obtained 10 days after the yellow fever booster vaccination. The source of this sequence is a man aged 30-40 years who received the YFV17D yellow fever vaccine. This CDR3 reads CASSSRAGANVLTF. The CDR3 DNA reads as TGTGCCAGCAGCAGCCGGGCTGGGGCCAACGTCCTGACTTTC.